One sample yielded the 16 T cell receptor beta chains listed below, sequenced in a study of blood T cell repertoires in COVID-19. Here immunoSEQ multiplex PCR was the method, and the copy in TCRdb shows in-frame clones only, minus some. The table includes fewer than 400,000 clones, 90% detected once. Sequenced material: PBMCs or T cells enriched from blood (not recorded which). Receptors originate from a woman aged 25 to 39 who had been exposed to COVID-19.

The rearrangement links TRBV18 to TRBJ2-2; a possible D gene is TRBD2 (6 bases). Trimming left V 5 bases short and J 4 bases short, with 11 bases between. The CDR3 totals 14 residues. Germline lookup yields CDR1 KGHSH and CDR2 LQKENI. CDR3 sequence reads: CASSGGEFTGELFF. The CDR3 region has the DNA TGTGCCAGCTCAGGCGGGGAGTTCACCGGGGAGCTGTTTTTT.

This sequence joins TRBV9 and TRBJ2-7; weak D call: TRBD2 (7 bases). The germline V gene has CDR1 SGDLS and CDR2 YYNGEE. This CDR3 has 14 residues. Trimming removed 0 bases at V and 5 bases at J, with 12 bases between. The CDR3 region is CASSVGGGTDEQYF. CDR3 DNA sequence: TGTGCCAGCAGCGTAGGCGGGGGCACCGACGAGCAGTACTTC.

The chain has TRBV5-1 and TRBJ1-5, with TRBD1 identical over 7 bases. In germline, CDR1 is SGHRS, CDR2 YFSETQ. V dropped 6 bases and J dropped 4; count of bases not matched to a gene: 13. This CDR3 has 16 amino acids. The CDR3 sequence: CASNHSPRDSNQPQHF. As DNA, the CDR3 is TGCGCCAGCAACCATTCTCCCCGGGACAGTAATCAGCCCCAGCATTTT. Full variable domain (outside the CDR3, taken from reference TRBV5-1 and TRBJ1-5): KAGVTQTPRYLIKTRGQQVTLSCSPISGHRSVSWYQQTPGQGLQFLFEYFSETQRNKGNFPGRFSGRQFSNSRSEMNVSTLELGDSALYLCASNHSPRDSNQPQHFGDGTRLSIL.

The J gene is TRBJ2-3, the V gene TRBV5-1, with a weak D call TRBD2 (7 bases). CDR3 length: 16 amino acids. Germline values: CDR1 SGHRS, CDR2 YFSETQ. Trimming pared 4 bases from V and 6 bases from J, leaving 21 bases between. The CDR3 nucleotides are TGCGCCAGCAGCGCTTCGCGTAGGGGGGGTTCGGATACGCAGTATTTT. Translation gives CASSASRRGGSDTQYF.

This chain uses TRBV10-3 with TRBJ2-7; 8 bases agree with TRBD1. V gave up 6 bases and J gave up 2 bases; unmatched junction bases: 6. The CDR3 runs 14 residues. The V gene's germline CDR1 is ENHRY and CDR2 SYGVKD. CDR3 residues: CAIRGQDPPYEQYF. CDR3 nucleotide sequence: TGTGCCATCAGGGGACAGGACCCTCCCTACGAGCAGTACTTC.

As DNA, the CDR3 is TGTGCCAGTAGACCCCCGGGGGGGCTATTGCGGGGCTACACCTTC. It encodes CASRPPGGLLRGYTF. The chain is built from TRBV19 and TRBJ1-2, with D maybe TRBD1 (6 bases). The V and J ends lost 6 bases and 8 bases respectively, with 22 bases between them. Germline V gene data show CDR1 as LNHDA and CDR2 as SQIVND (reference sequence). CDR3 length: 15 residues.

CDR3 in amino acids: CASSYTRTGNSPLHF. In DNA form, the CDR3 reads TGTGCCAGCAGTTACACCAGGACAGGCAATTCACCCCTCCACTTT. V and J are TRBV6-5 and TRBJ1-6; 7 bases are shared with TRBD1. V was pared by 2 bases and J by 7 bases, with 5 bases of the junction left unmatched. The germline V gene encodes CDR1 MNHEY and CDR2 SVGAGI. This CDR3 comprises 15 residues.

The chain is built from TRBV27 and TRBJ2-7, with 9 bases that match TRBD2. V was clipped by 4 bases and J by 3 bases; unmatched bases: 7. Germline V gene lookup returns CDR1 MNHEY and CDR2 SMNVEV (reference sequence). The CDR3 sequence is 15 residues long. The CDR3: CASSSGPSGVYEQYF. CDR3 sequence (DNA): TGTGCCAGCAGTTCCGGGCCTAGCGGGGTCTACGAGCAGTACTTC.

CDR3 in DNA: TGTGCCAGCAGTGAGTTGGCAGAGAACACTGAAGCTTTCTTT. Amino acids: CASSELAENTEAFF. The chain is built from TRBV6-1 and TRBJ1-1; unclear D gene. The length of the CDR3 is 14 residues. CDR1 is MNHNS and CDR2 is SASEGT in the germline V gene. The V and J ends lost 3 bases and 1 base respectively, with 9 bases between them.

This clone was seen once. This chain links TRBV7-9 with TRBJ2-3; tentatively, D is TRBD2 (7 bases). From germline, CDR1 is SEHNR and CDR2 FQNEAQ (reference sequence). The CDR3 covers 16 residues. Between the trimmed V and J ends, which lost 5 bases and 2 bases, there was a span of 17 bases. For the CDR3, the DNA is TGTGCCAGCAGCCCGATCGGAGGGGGGGACACAGATACGCAGTATTTT. Encoded protein: CASSPIGGGDTDTQYF.

J is TRBJ1-4 and V is TRBV6-5; TRBD1 agrees at 11 bases. The V gene's germline CDR1 is MNHEY and CDR2 SVGAGI. Unmatched junction bases numbered 9, after V lost 7 bases and J lost 8 bases. The CDR3 loop spans 15 amino acids. In nucleotides, the CDR3 is TGTGCCAGCACCCCTGGGACAGGGGGAGGCGAAAAACTGTTTTTT. Residues: CASTPGTGGGEKLFF.

The chain uses TRBV4-3 and TRBJ2-3; TRBD1 agrees at 10 bases. Trimming removed 0 bases from V and 3 bases from J; junction bases left unmatched: 3. Germline loops: CDR1 LGHNA, CDR2 YSLEER. This CDR3 spans 16 amino acids. The CDR3 DNA reads as TGCGCCAGCAGCCAAGATCTGGGACAGGGGACAGATACGCAGTATTTT. Translated: CASSQDLGQGTDTQYF.

The V call is TRBV15, the J call TRBJ1-3; no firm D call. Germline values: CDR1 LNHNV, CDR2 YYDKDF (reference sequence). Trimming cost V 0 bases and J 3 bases, with 12 bases left between them. The CDR3 has 16 residues. CDR3 sequence: CATSRDWAGIGNTIYF. Here the CDR3 DNA reads TGTGCCACCAGCAGAGATTGGGCAGGTATTGGAAACACCATATATTTT. Full variable domain (remainder filled in from reference TRBV15 and TRBJ1-3): DAMVIQNPRYQVTQFGKPVTLSCSQTLNHNVMYWYQQKSSQAPKLLFHYYDKDFNNEADTPDNFQSRRPNTSFCFLDIRSPGLGDTAMYLCATSRDWAGIGNTIYFGEGSWLTVV.

This chain links TRBV12-5 with TRBJ1-4; TRBD1 might be the D (5 bases). Trimming left V 5 bases short and J 5 bases short, with 12 bases between. This CDR3 comprises 14 residues. Germline-derived CDR1 and CDR2 are LGHNT and FRNRAP. The CDR3 nucleotides read TGTGCTAGTGGTCCCGGGACTGCCAATGAAAAACTGTTTTTT. This codes for CASGPGTANEKLFF.

This clone occurred once. The rearrangement uses TRBV11-2 and TRBJ2-5; tentative D call: TRBD2 (6 bases). The CDR3 totals 15 residues. Germline CDR1 is SGHAT and CDR2 is FQNNGV. V was trimmed by 0 bases and J by 1 base, leaving 9 bases between them. The CDR3 nucleotides read TGTGCCAGCAGCTTAGAGCCCGGGAGCCAAGAGACCCAGTACTTC. This codes for CASSLEPGSQETQYF.

The chain recombines TRBV18 with TRBJ1-4, with TRBD1 matching over 7 bases. The CDR3 is 15 amino acids. The junction had 9 bases not matched to a gene; V was cut back by 3 bases and J by 8 bases. Germline assignment: CDR1 KGHSH and CDR2 LQKENI. CDR3 bases: TGTGCCAGCTCACCGCACCCAGGGGGAGGAGAAAAACTGTTTTTT. Its translation is CASSPHPGGGEKLFF.